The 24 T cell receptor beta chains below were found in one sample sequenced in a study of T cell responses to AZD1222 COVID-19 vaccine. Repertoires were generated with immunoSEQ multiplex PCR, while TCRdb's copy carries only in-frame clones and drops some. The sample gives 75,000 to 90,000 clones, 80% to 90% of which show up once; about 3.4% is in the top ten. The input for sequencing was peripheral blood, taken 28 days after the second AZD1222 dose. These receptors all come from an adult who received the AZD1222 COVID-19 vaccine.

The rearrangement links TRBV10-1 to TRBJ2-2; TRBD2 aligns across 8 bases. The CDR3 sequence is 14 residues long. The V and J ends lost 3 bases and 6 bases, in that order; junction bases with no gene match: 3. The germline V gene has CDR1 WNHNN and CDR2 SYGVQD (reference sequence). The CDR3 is CASSDGLAPGELFF. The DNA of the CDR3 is TGCGCCAGCAGTGACGGACTAGCTCCCGGGGAGCTGTTTTTT.

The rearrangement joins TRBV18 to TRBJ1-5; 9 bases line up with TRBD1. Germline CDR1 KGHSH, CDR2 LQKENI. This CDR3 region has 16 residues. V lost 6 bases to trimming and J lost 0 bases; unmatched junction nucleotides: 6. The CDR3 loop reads CASSLDRGSSNQPQHF. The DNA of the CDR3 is TGTGCCAGCTCGCTGGACAGGGGCTCTAGCAATCAGCCCCAGCATTTT.

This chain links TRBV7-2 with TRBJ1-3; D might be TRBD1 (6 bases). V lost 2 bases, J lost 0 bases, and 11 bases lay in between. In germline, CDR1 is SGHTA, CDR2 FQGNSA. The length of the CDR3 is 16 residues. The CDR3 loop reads CASSLSGANSGNTIYF. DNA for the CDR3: TGTGCCAGCAGCTTATCGGGGGCCAACTCTGGAAACACCATATATTTT.

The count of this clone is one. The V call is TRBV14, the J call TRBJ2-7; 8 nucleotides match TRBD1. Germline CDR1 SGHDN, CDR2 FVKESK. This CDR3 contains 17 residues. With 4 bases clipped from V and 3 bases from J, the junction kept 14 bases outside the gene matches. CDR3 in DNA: TGTGCCAGCAGCCGGTGGAAGCGTGGACAGGGAGGCTACGAGCAGTACTTC. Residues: CASSRWKRGQGGYEQYF.

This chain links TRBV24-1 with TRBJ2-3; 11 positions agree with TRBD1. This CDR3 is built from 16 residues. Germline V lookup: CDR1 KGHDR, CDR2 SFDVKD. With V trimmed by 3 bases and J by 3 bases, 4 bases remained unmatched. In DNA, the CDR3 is TGTGCCACCAGTGATATGGACAGGGGGCCGACAGATACGCAGTATTTT. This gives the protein CATSDMDRGPTDTQYF.

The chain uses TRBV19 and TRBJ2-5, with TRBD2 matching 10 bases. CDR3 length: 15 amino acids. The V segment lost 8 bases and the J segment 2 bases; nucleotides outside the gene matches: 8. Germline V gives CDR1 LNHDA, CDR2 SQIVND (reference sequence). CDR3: CASAYSGGPQETQYF. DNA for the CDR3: TGTGCCAGTGCCTATAGCGGGGGGCCTCAAGAGACCCAGTACTTC.

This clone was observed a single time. CDR3 sequence: CALAGGPGTDTQYF. The CDR3, as DNA: TGTGCCCTAGCGGGAGGGCCCGGCACAGATACGCAGTATTTT. This sequence joins TRBV28 and TRBJ2-3, with 12 bases lining up with TRBD2. Germline values: CDR1 MDHEN, CDR2 SYDVKM. Unmatched junction bases numbered 4, after V lost 11 bases and J lost 1 base. The CDR3 has 14 residues.

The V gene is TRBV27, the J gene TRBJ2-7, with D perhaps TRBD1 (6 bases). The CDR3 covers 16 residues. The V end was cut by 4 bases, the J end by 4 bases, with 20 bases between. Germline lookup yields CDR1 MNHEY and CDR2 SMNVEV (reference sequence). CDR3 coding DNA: TGTGCCAGCAGTTCCGTCCAACAGGGAAGGGAATACGAGCAGTACTTC. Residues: CASSSVQQGREYEQYF.

The DNA of the CDR3 is TGTGCCAGCAGCTTAGGCGGACAGGGGGCTCAGCCCCAGCATTTT. It translates to CASSLGGQGAQPQHF. J is TRBJ1-5 and V is TRBV13, with 11 nucleotides matching TRBD1. Germline-derived CDR1 and CDR2 are PRHDT and FYEKMQ (reference sequence). Germline trimming cut 0 bases from V and 6 bases from J; bases unmatched to any gene: 1. CDR3 length: 15 residues. The full variable domain, completed using reference TRBV13 and TRBJ1-5, is AAGVIQSPRHLIKEKRETATLKCYPIPRHDTVYWYQQGPGQDPQFLISFYEKMQSDKGSIPDRFSAQQFSDYHSELNMSSLELGDSALYFCASSLGGQGAQPQHFGDGTRLSIL.

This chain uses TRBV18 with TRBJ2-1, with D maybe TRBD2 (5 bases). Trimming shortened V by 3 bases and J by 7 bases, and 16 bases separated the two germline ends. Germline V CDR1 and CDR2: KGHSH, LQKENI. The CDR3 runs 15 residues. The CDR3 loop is CASSPTASGSNEQFF. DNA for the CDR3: TGTGCCAGCTCACCCACTGCGTCGGGGTCGAATGAGCAGTTCTTC.

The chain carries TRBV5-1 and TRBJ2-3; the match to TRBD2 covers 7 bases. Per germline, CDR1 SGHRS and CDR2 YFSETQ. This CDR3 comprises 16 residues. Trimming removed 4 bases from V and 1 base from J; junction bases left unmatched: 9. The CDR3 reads CASSPQLGGGTDTQYF. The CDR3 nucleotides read TGCGCCAGCAGCCCCCAACTGGGAGGGGGCACAGATACGCAGTATTTT.

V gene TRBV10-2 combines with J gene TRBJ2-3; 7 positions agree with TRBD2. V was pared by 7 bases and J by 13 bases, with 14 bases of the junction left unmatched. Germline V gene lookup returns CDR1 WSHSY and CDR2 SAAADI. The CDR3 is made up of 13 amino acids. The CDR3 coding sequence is TGCGCCAGCACCCCAACACGAGCGGGGTCGAAGTATTTT. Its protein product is CASTPTRAGSKYF.

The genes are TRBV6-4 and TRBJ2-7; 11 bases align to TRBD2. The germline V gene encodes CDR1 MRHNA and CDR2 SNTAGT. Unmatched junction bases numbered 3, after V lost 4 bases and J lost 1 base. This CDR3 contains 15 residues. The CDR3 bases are TGTGCCAGCAGTGTCCTAGCGGGAGGATCCTACGAGCAGTACTTC. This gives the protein CASSVLAGGSYEQYF.

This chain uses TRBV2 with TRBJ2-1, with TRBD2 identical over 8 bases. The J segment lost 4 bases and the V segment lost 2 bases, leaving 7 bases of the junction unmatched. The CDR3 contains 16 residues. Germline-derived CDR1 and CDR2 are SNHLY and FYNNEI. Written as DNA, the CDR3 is TGTGCCAGCAGTGAAAGCGGGAGTAGCTTTTACAATGAGCAGTTCTTC. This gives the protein CASSESGSSFYNEQFF.

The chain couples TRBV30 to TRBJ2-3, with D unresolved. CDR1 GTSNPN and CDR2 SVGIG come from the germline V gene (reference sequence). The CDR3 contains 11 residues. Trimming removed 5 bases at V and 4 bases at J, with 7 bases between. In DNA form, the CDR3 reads TGTGCCTGGGGAAAAGCAGATACGCAGTATTTT. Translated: CAWGKADTQYF.

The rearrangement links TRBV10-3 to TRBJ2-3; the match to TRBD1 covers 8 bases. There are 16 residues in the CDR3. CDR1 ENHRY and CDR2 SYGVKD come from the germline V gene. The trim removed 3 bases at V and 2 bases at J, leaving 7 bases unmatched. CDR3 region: CAISDQNRGATDTQYF. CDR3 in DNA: TGTGCCATCAGTGACCAGAACAGGGGGGCCACAGATACGCAGTATTTT.

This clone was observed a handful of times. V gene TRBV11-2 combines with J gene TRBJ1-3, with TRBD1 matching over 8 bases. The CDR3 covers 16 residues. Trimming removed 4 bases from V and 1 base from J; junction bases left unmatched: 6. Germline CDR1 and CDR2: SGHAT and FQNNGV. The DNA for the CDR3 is TGTGCCAGCAGCTGGTCGACAGGGGATTCTGGAAACACCATATATTTT. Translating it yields CASSWSTGDSGNTIYF. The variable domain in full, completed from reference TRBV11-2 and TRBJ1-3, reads EAGVAQSPRYKIIEKRQSVAFWCNPISGHATLYWYQQILGQGPKLLIQFQNNGVVDDSQLPKDRFSAERLKGVDSTLKIQPAKLEDSAVYLCASSWSTGDSGNTIYFGEGSWLTVV.

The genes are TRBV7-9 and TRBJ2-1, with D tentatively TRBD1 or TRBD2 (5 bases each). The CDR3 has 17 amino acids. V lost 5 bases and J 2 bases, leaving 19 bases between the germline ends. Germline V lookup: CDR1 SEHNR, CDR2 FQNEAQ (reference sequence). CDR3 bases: TGTGCCAGCAGCGCACCACCCGAGGGGATCGCCTACAATGAGCAGTTCTTC. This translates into CASSAPPEGIAYNEQFF.

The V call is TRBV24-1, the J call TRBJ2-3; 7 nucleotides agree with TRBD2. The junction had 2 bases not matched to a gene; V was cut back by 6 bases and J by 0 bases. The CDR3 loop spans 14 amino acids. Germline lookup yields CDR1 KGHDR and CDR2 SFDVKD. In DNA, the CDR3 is TGTGCCACCAGTTCGGGAGGAAGCACAGATACGCAGTATTTT. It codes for CATSSGGSTDTQYF.

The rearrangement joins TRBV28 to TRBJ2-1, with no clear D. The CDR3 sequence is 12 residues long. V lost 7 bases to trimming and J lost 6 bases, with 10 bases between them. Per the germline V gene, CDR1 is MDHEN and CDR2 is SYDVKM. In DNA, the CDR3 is TGTGCCAGCAAAGAGTTTAGCAATGAGCAGTTCTTC. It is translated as CASKEFSNEQFF.

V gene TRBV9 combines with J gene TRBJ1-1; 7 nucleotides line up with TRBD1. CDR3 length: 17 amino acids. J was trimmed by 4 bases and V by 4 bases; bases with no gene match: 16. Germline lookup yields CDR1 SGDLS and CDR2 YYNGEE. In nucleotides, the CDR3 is TGTGCCAGCAGCACCCCCCCGTGGACAGGTCCGCCCACTGAAGCTTTCTTT. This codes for CASSTPPWTGPPTEAFF.

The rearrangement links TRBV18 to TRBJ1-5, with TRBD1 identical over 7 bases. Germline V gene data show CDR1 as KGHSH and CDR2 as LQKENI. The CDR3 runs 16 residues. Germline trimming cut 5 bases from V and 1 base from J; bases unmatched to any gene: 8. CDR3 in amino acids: CASSSETGPSNQPQHF. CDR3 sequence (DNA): TGTGCCAGCTCATCCGAGACAGGGCCCAGCAATCAGCCCCAGCATTTT.

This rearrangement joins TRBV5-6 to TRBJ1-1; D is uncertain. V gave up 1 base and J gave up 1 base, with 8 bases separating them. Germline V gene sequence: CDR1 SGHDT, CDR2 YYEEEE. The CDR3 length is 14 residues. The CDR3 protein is CASSLFGPNTEAFF. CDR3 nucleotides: TGTGCCAGCAGCTTGTTCGGGCCGAACACTGAAGCTTTCTTT. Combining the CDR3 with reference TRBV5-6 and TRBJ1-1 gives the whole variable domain DAGVTQSPTHLIKTRGQQVTLRCSPKSGHDTVSWYQQALGQGPQFIFQYYEEEERQRGNFPDRFSGHQFPNYSSELNVNALLLGDSALYLCASSLFGPNTEAFFGQGTRLTVV.

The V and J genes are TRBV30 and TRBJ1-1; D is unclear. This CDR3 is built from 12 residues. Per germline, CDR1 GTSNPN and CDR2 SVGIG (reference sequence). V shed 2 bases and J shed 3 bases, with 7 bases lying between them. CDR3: CAWSRRDTEAFF. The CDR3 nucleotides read TGTGCCTGGAGTAGGCGGGACACTGAAGCTTTCTTT.